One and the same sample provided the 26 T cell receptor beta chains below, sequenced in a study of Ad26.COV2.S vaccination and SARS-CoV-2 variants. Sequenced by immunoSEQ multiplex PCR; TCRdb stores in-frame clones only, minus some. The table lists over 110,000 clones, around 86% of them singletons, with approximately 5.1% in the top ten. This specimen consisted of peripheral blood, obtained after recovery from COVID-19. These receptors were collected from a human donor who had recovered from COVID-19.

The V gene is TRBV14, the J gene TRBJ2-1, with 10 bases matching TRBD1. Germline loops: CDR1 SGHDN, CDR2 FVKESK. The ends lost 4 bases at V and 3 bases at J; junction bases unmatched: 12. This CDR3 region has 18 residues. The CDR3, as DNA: TGTGCCAGCAGCCGCCCGTCACCGGGACAGGGGTTCTACAATGAGCAGTTCTTC. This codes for CASSRPSPGQGFYNEQFF. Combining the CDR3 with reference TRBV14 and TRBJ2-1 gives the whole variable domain EAGVTQFPSHSVIEKGQTVTLRCDPISGHDNLYWYRRVMGKEIKFLLHFVKESKQDESGMPNNRFLAERTGGTYSTLKVQPAELEDSGVYFCASSRPSPGQGFYNEQFFGPGTRLTVL.

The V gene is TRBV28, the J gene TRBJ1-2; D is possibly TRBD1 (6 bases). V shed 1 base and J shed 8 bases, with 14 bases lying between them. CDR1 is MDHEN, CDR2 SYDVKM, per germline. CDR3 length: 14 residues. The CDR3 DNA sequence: TGTGCCAGCAGTTTATTTGCGGGGGCGAGGGGCTACACCTTC. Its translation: CASSLFAGARGYTF.

CDR3 amino acids: CAWSQQNYGYTF. In DNA form, the CDR3 reads TGTGCCTGGAGCCAGCAGAACTATGGCTACACCTTC. V is TRBV30 and J is TRBJ1-2; no definite D call. The CDR3 sequence is 12 residues long. Germline V gene lookup returns CDR1 GTSNPN and CDR2 SVGIG (reference sequence). Trimming pared 3 bases from V and 2 bases from J, leaving 7 bases between.

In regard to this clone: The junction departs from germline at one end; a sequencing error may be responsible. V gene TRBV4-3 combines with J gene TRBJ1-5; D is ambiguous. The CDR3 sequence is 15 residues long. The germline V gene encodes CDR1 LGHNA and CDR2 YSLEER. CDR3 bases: TGCGCCAGCAGCCAAGATTGGCGGTCCAATCGGCCCCAGCATTTT. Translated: CASSQDWRSNRPQHF.

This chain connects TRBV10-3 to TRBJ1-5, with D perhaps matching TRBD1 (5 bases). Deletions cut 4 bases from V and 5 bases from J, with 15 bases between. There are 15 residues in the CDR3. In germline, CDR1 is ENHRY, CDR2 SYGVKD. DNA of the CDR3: TGTGCCATCAGTGCAATGGGGGACGCGGATCAGCCCCAGCATTTT. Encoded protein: CAISAMGDADQPQHF.

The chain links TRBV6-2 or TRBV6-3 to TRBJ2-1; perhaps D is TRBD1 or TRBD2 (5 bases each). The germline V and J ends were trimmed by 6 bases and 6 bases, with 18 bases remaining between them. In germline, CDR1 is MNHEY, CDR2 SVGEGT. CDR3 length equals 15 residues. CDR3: CASSPGTFTVNEQFF. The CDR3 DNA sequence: TGTGCCAGCAGCCCCGGGACCTTCACTGTCAATGAGCAGTTCTTC.

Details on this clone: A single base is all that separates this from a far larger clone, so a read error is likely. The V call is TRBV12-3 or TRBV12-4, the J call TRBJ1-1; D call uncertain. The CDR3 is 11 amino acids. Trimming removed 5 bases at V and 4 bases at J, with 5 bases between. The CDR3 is CASSPATEAFF. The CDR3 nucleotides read TGTGCCAGCAGTCCCGCCACTGAAGCTTTCTTT.

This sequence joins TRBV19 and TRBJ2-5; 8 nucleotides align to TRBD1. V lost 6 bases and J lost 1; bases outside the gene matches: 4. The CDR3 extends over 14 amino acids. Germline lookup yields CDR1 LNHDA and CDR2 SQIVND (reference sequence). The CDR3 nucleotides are TGTGCCAGTAGAGCAGACAGGGGCCAAGAGACCCAGTACTTC. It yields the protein CASRADRGQETQYF.

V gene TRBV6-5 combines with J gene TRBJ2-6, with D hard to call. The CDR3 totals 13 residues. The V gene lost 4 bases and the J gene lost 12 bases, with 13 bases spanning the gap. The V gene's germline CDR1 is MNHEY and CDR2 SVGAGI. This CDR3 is CASSSLKRTVLTF. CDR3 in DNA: TGTGCCAGCAGTTCCTTGAAAAGGACCGTCCTGACTTTC.

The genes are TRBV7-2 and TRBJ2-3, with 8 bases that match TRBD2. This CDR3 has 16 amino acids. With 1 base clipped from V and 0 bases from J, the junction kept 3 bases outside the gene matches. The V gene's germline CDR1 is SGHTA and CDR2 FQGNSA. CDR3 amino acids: CASSLVAGFSTDTQYF. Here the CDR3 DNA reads TGTGCCAGCAGCTTAGTAGCGGGGTTTAGCACAGATACGCAGTATTTT.

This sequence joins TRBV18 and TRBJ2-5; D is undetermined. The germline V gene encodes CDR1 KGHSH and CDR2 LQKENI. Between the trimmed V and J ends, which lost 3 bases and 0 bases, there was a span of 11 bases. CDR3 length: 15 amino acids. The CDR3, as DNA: TGTGCCAGCTCACCGCAGGAGTCGTACCAAGAGACCCAGTACTTC. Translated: CASSPQESYQETQYF.

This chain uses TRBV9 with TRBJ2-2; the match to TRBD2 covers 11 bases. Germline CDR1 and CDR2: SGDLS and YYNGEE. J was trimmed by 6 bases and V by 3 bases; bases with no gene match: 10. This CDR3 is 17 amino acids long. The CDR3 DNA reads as TGTGCCAGCAGCGCCCCTAATAGCGGGGGGGCCCCCGGGGAGCTGTTTTTT. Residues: CASSAPNSGGAPGELFF.

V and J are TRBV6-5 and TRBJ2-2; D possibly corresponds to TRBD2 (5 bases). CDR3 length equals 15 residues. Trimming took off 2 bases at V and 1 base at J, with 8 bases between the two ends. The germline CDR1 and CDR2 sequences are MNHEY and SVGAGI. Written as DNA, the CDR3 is TGTGCCAGCAGTTACGGACTTCGGAACACCGGGGAGCTGTTTTTT. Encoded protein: CASSYGLRNTGELFF.

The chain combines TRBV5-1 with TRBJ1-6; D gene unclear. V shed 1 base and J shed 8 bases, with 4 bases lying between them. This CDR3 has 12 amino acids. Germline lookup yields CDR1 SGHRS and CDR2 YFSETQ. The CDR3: CASSLLDSPLHF. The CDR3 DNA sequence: TGCGCCAGCAGCTTGCTAGATTCACCCCTCCACTTT.

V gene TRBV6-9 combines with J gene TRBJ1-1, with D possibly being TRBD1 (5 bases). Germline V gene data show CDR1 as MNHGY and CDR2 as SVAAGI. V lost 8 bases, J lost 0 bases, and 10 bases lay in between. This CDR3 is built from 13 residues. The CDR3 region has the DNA TGTGCCAGCGGTGACAGAATGAACACTGAAGCTTTCTTT. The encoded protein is CASGDRMNTEAFF.

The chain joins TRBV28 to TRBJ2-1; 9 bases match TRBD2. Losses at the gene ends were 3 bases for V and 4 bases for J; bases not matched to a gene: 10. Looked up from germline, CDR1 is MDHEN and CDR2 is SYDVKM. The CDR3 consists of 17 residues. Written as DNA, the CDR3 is TGTGCCAGCAGTTTTCAGGGCGGGGGGGTGTATTACAATGAGCAGTTCTTC. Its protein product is CASSFQGGGVYYNEQFF.

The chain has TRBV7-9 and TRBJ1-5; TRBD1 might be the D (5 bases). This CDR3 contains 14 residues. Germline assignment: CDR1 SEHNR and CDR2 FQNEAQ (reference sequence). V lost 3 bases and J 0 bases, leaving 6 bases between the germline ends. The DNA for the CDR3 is TGTGCCAGCAGCTTTGACAGTAGCAATCAGCCCCAGCATTTT. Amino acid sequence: CASSFDSSNQPQHF.

CDR3 sequence: CASKGYDEQFF. CDR3 coding DNA: TGCGCCAGCAAAGGTTATGATGAGCAGTTCTTC. The J gene is TRBJ2-1, the V gene TRBV10-1, with D uncertain. V lost 7 bases to trimming and J lost 8 bases, with 9 bases between them. This CDR3 contains 11 residues. Germline V CDR1 and CDR2: WNHNN, SYGVQD (reference sequence).

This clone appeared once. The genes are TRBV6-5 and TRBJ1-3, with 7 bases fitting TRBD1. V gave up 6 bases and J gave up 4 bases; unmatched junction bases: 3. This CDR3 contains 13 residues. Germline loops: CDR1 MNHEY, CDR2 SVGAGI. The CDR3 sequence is CASRDRAGNTIYF. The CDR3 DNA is TGTGCCAGCAGAGACAGGGCAGGAAACACCATATATTTT.

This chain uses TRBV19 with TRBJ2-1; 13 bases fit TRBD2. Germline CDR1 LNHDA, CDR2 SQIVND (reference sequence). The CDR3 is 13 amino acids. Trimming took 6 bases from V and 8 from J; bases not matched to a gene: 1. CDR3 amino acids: CASSGLAGDEQFF. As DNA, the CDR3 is TGTGCCAGTAGCGGACTAGCGGGGGATGAGCAGTTCTTC. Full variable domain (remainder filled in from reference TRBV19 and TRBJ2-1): DGGITQSPKYLFRKEGQNVTLSCEQNLNHDAMYWYRQDPGQGLRLIYYSQIVNDFQKGDIAEGYSVSREKKESFPLTVTSAQKNPTAFYLCASSGLAGDEQFFGPGTRLTVL.

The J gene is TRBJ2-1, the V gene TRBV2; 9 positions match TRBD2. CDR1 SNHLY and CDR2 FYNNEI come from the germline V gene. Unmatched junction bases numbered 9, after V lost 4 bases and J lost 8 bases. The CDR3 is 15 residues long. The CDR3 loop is CASSVGLAGKDEQFF. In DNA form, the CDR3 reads TGTGCCAGCAGTGTGGGTCTAGCGGGGAAGGATGAGCAGTTCTTC.

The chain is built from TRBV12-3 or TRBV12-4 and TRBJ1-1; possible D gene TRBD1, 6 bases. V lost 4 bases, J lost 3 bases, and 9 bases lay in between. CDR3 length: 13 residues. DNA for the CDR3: TGTGCCAGCAGTTCGAACAGGGACACTGAAGCTTTCTTT. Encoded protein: CASSSNRDTEAFF.

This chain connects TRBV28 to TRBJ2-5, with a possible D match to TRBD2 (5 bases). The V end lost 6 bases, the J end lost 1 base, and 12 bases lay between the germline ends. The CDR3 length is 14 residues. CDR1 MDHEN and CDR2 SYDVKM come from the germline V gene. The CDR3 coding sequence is TGTGCCAGCAGCCTAGACGGGATCCAAGAGACCCAGTACTTC. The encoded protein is CASSLDGIQETQYF.

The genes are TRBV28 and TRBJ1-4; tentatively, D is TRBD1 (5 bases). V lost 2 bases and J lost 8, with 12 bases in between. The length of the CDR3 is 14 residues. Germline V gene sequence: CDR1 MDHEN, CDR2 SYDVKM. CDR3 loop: CASSLGGTGEKLFF. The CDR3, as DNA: TGTGCCAGCAGTTTAGGGGGGACGGGGGAAAAACTGTTTTTT.

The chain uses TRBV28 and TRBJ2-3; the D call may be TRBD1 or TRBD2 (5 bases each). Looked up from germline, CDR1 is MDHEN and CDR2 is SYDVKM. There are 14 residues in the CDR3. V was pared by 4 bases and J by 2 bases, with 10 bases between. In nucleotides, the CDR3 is TGTGCCAGCAGTTACCCAGGGACCACAGATACGCAGTATTTT. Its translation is CASSYPGTTDTQYF.

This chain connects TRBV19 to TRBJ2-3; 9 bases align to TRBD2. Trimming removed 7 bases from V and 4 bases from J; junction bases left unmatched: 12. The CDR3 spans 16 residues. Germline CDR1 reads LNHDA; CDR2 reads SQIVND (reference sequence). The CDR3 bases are TGTGCCAGTAAAGGAGGCGGGGGGGCATTCTCAGATACGCAGTATTTT. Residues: CASKGGGGAFSDTQYF.